A single sample is the source of the 27 T cell receptor beta chains below, sequenced in a study of vaccination effects on CD4 cells after COVID-19. TCRdb's copy holds only in-frame clones and misses some; the assay was immunoSEQ multiplex PCR. Among tens of thousands of clones listed, 65% to 75% were seen once. ViraFEST assay sequencing came after antigen-specific CD4+ T cells were expanded with viral peptide pools. Following 10 days of culture, CD4+ T cells were isolated. This person's SARS-CoV-2 infection, confirmed by PCR, occurred between March and December 2020. No antigen has been identified for these receptors. The sequenced sample was CD4+ T cells from PBMCs cultured with HIV peptides, obtained before COVID-19 vaccination. Subset of the sample: HIV-1 Nef peptide pool negative control/reference culture. Receptors originate from a human donor who had a prior SARS-CoV-2 infection.

J is TRBJ2-3 and V is TRBV7-2, with D unresolved. Germline CDR1 reads SGHTA; CDR2 reads FQGNSA. Trimming stripped 2 bases from V and 5 bases from J, with 5 bases between. This CDR3 comprises 12 residues. The CDR3 DNA reads as TGTGCCAGCAGCTTAAATAGAGATACGCAGTATTTT. It encodes CASSLNRDTQYF. The complete variable domain, with remaining parts taken from reference TRBV7-2 and TRBJ2-3, reads GAGVSQSPSNKVTEKGKDVELRCDPISGHTALYWYRQSLGQGLEFLIYFQGNSAPDKSGLPSDRFSAERTGGSVSTLTIQRTQQEDSAVYLCASSLNRDTQYFGPGTRLTVL.

The chain recombines TRBV7-2 with TRBJ2-6; D is uncertain. The CDR3 spans 16 residues. Germline-derived CDR1 and CDR2 are SGHTA and FQGNSA. With 5 bases removed from V and 1 base from J, the gap between germline ends came to 12 bases. Here the CDR3 reads CASSPQWVSGANVLTF. CDR3 DNA: TGTGCCAGCAGCCCACAGTGGGTTTCTGGGGCCAACGTCCTGACTTTC.

This clone was seen only once. The chain is built from TRBV18 and TRBJ2-2, with D maybe TRBD1 (6 bases). Deletions cut 4 bases from V and 4 bases from J, with 16 bases between. CDR3 length: 16 amino acids. Germline values: CDR1 KGHSH, CDR2 LQKENI. CDR3 in DNA: TGTGCCAGCTCACATGACCCGGGACAATTCACCGGGGAGCTGTTTTTT. Its protein product is CASSHDPGQFTGELFF. The complete variable domain, with remaining parts taken from reference TRBV18 and TRBJ2-2, reads NAGVMQNPRHLVRRRGQEARLRCSPMKGHSHVYWYRQLPEEGLKFMVYLQKENIIDESGMPKERFSAEFPKEGPSILRIQQVVRGDSAAYFCASSHDPGQFTGELFFGEGSRLTVL.

Only one count was recorded for this clone. V is TRBV18 and J is TRBJ2-7; D call uncertain. Deletions cut 2 bases from V and 5 bases from J, with 7 bases between. CDR1 KGHSH and CDR2 LQKENI come from the germline V gene. The CDR3 sequence is 12 residues long. Written as DNA, the CDR3 is TGTGCCAGCTCACCAACGAGACACGAGCAGTACTTC. The encoded protein is CASSPTRHEQYF.

The chain employs TRBV7-8 and TRBJ2-1; D is undetermined. Trimming took off 0 bases at V and 2 bases at J, with 8 bases between the two ends. From germline, CDR1 is SGHVS and CDR2 FQNEAQ. This CDR3 has 15 residues. In DNA form, the CDR3 reads TGTGCCAGCAGCTTAGCGGGCCGAGCCTACAATGAGCAGTTCTTC. This gives the protein CASSLAGRAYNEQFF.

The rearrangement uses TRBV2 and TRBJ1-5; D is ambiguous. This CDR3 contains 13 residues. V was cut by 5 bases and J by 7 bases, with 12 bases left in between. Germline V lookup: CDR1 SNHLY, CDR2 FYNNEI. In DNA form, the CDR3 reads TGTGCCAGCAGTAGTTCTCTAGAGCAGCCCCAGCATTTT. Amino acids: CASSSSLEQPQHF.

The V call is TRBV30, the J call TRBJ2-7, with TRBD1 identical over 7 bases. Trimming took 6 bases from V and 3 from J; bases not matched to a gene: 8. Germline V gives CDR1 GTSNPN, CDR2 SVGIG (reference sequence). The CDR3 contains 13 residues. The DNA of the CDR3 is TGTGCCTGCTCGTTGTGGGACAGCTACGAGCAGTACTTC. As protein: CACSLWDSYEQYF.

The chain combines TRBV30 with TRBJ2-3; 8 bases are a match to TRBD1. In germline, CDR1 is GTSNPN, CDR2 SVGIG (reference sequence). The CDR3 totals 15 residues. The V gene end was trimmed by 3 bases and the J gene end by 1 base; junction bases not matched to a gene: 6. Here the CDR3 reads CAWRTMGQGTDTQYF. CDR3 DNA: TGTGCCTGGAGGACGATGGGACAGGGCACAGATACGCAGTATTTT.

The chain joins TRBV9 to TRBJ2-5, with 11 nucleotides matching TRBD2. The V and J ends lost 7 bases and 5 bases, in that order; junction bases with no gene match: 7. The CDR3 is made up of 14 amino acids. Per germline, CDR1 SGDLS and CDR2 YYNGEE. Here the CDR3 DNA reads TGTGCCAGCGCTCGGGGACTAGCGGCGGAGACCCAGTACTTC. It yields the protein CASARGLAAETQYF.

The gene calls are TRBV4-1 and TRBJ2-7; no definite D call. This CDR3 region has 16 residues. V lost 3 bases to trimming and J lost 2 bases, with 17 bases between them. From germline, CDR1 is MGHRA and CDR2 YSYEKL. The CDR3, as DNA: TGCGCCAGCAGCCACCAAGTGACTGCCCTCGCCTACGAGCAGTACTTC. It codes for CASSHQVTALAYEQYF.

This clone appeared once. Here the CDR3 reads CASSPTVNYGYTF. The DNA for the CDR3 is TGTGCCAGCAGTCCGACGGTCAACTATGGCTACACCTTC. The chain employs TRBV6-5 and TRBJ1-2; D unresolved. Looked up from germline, CDR1 is MNHEY and CDR2 is SVGAGI. The CDR3 extends over 13 amino acids. Trimming removed 5 bases at V and 2 bases at J, with 9 bases between.

This rearrangement joins TRBV2 to TRBJ2-4; weak D call: TRBD2 (7 bases). V was cut by 4 bases and J by 9 bases, with 22 bases left in between. The CDR3 is 16 residues long. The germline gives CDR1 SNHLY, CDR2 FYNNEI. The CDR3 DNA sequence: TGTGCCAGCAGTGGGGGAGTCGGGGGGCCCTGGGGCATTCAGTACTTC. It specifies CASSGGVGGPWGIQYF.

The rearrangement links TRBV9 to TRBJ2-3, with D unresolved. The CDR3 has 14 residues. Trimming pared 2 bases from V and 4 bases from J, leaving 11 bases between. CDR1 is SGDLS and CDR2 is YYNGEE in the germline V gene. The CDR3 loop reads CASSVGVTPDTQYF. The CDR3 nucleotides read TGTGCCAGCAGCGTTGGGGTGACCCCAGATACGCAGTATTTT. Full variable domain (missing parts from reference TRBV9 and TRBJ2-3): DSGVTQTPKHLITATGQRVTLRCSPRSGDLSVYWYQQSLDQGLQFLIQYYNGEERAKGNILERFSAQQFPDLHSELNLSSLELGDSALYFCASSVGVTPDTQYFGPGTRLTVL.

The chain uses TRBV11-2 and TRBJ2-1; 8 nucleotides align to TRBD2. Germline CDR1 is SGHAT and CDR2 is FQNNGV. This CDR3 region has 15 residues. The trim removed 6 bases at V and 2 bases at J, leaving 6 bases unmatched. The CDR3 loop reads CASRVGAGAYNEQFF. The CDR3 DNA reads as TGTGCCAGCAGAGTGGGAGCGGGGGCCTACAATGAGCAGTTCTTC.

V gene TRBV6-5 combines with J gene TRBJ1-5; 7 nucleotides agree with TRBD1. The CDR3 covers 14 residues. The V and J ends lost 5 bases and 6 bases, in that order; junction bases with no gene match: 7. Germline lookup yields CDR1 MNHEY and CDR2 SVGAGI. The CDR3 sequence is CASSNTGVGQPQHF. The CDR3, as DNA: TGTGCCAGCAGTAATACAGGGGTGGGTCAGCCCCAGCATTTT.

The rearrangement joins TRBV11-3 to TRBJ1-1, with 10 bases fitting TRBD1. J lost 1 base, V lost 1 base, and 0 bases had no gene match. Germline assignment: CDR1 SGHNT and CDR2 YENEEA. The CDR3 covers 15 residues. CDR3 amino acids: CASSLGQGANTEAFF. CDR3 bases: TGTGCCAGCAGCTTAGGACAGGGGGCGAACACTGAAGCTTTCTTT.

The table lists this clone with a count of one. The chain combines TRBV10-3 with TRBJ1-1; D remains unclear. The CDR3 loop spans 12 amino acids. V dropped 0 bases and J dropped 11 bases, with 10 bases sitting between them. Germline CDR1 ENHRY, CDR2 SYGVKD. In DNA, the CDR3 is TGTGCCATCAGTGAGTCTTGGGAACGCGCTTTCTTT. Translating it yields CAISESWERAFF.

This chain connects TRBV3-1 (or the pseudogene TRBV3-2) to TRBJ2-5; D not resolved. This CDR3 is built from 15 residues. Germline CDR1 LGHDT, CDR2 YNNKEL (reference sequence). Trimming removed 0 bases from V and 7 bases from J, with 15 bases in between. CDR3 coding DNA: TGTGCCAGCAGCCAAGAGGTAGTGGTTTGGGCGACCCAGTACTTC. It specifies CASSQEVVVWATQYF.

This chain joins TRBV5-1 and TRBJ2-2; possibly TRBD2 for D (6 bases). The V gene lost 0 bases and the J gene lost 3 bases, with 9 bases spanning the gap. This CDR3 is 15 amino acids long. CDR1 and CDR2 (germline): SGHRS, YFSETQ. The chain's CDR3 is CASSLDPGDTGELFF. CDR3 DNA sequence: TGCGCCAGCAGCTTGGATCCGGGAGACACCGGGGAGCTGTTTTTT.

This chain connects TRBV6-1 to TRBJ2-7; D unresolved. With 2 bases removed from V and 3 bases from J, the gap between germline ends came to 11 bases. This CDR3 is 14 amino acids long. Germline V lookup: CDR1 MNHNS, CDR2 SASEGT. CDR3 bases: TGTGCCAGCAGTGAACCCCTCGTCGGCTACGAGCAGTACTTC. This codes for CASSEPLVGYEQYF.

This chain links TRBV19 with TRBJ2-7, with D perhaps TRBD1 or TRBD2 (5 bases each). The V gene's germline CDR1 is LNHDA and CDR2 SQIVND (reference sequence). Trimming pared 3 bases from V and 4 bases from J, leaving 10 bases between. The CDR3 consists of 13 residues. CDR3 in amino acids: CASSIRGPYEQYF. The CDR3 coding sequence is TGTGCCAGTAGTATTCGGGGACCGTACGAGCAGTACTTC.

This clone turned up a few times. The gene calls are TRBV5-4 and TRBJ2-7; 8 nucleotides agree with TRBD1. The CDR3 has 15 residues. Per the germline V gene, CDR1 is SGHNT and CDR2 is YYREEE (reference sequence). V shed 4 bases and J 4 bases; nucleotides not matched to a gene: 10. CDR3 sequence (DNA): TGTGCCAGCAGCGGCACCGGACAGGGAATATACGAGCAGTACTTC. It encodes CASSGTGQGIYEQYF.

The chain combines TRBV4-3 with TRBJ1-4; D gene uncertain. This CDR3 contains 15 residues. Trimming took 0 bases from V and 3 from J, leaving 8 bases between them. CDR1 and CDR2 (germline): LGHNA, YSLEER. CDR3 sequence: CASSQERVSNEKLFF. The CDR3 DNA sequence: TGCGCCAGCAGCCAAGAGAGGGTGTCTAATGAAAAACTGTTTTTT.

The chain combines TRBV5-1 with TRBJ1-1; no reliable D call. Trimming removed 1 base from V and 0 bases from J, with 7 bases in between. The CDR3 is 14 residues long. CDR1 is SGHRS, CDR2 YFSETQ, per germline. CDR3 amino acids: CASSLSSMNTEAFF. In DNA form, the CDR3 reads TGCGCCAGCAGCTTGAGTTCCATGAACACTGAAGCTTTCTTT.

The table lists this clone with a few counts. This chain links TRBV6-6 with TRBJ1-1; no firm D call. Germline values: CDR1 MNHNY, CDR2 SVGAGI (reference sequence). This CDR3 spans 12 amino acids. Trimming removed 8 bases at V and 0 bases at J, with 7 bases between. CDR3 DNA sequence: TGTGCCAGCGGTTCGGTGAACACTGAAGCTTTCTTT. This translates into CASGSVNTEAFF.

This chain joins TRBV2 and TRBJ1-4; D remains ambiguous. Per germline, CDR1 SNHLY and CDR2 FYNNEI. The CDR3 is 16 amino acids. Trimming pared 5 bases from V and 0 bases from J, leaving 13 bases between. The CDR3 DNA sequence: TGTGCCAGCAGTCTAGAATCTAAGGCAACTAATGAAAAACTGTTTTTT. Translation gives CASSLESKATNEKLFF.

This chain uses TRBV3-1 (or the pseudogene TRBV3-2) with TRBJ1-2; D is undetermined. CDR3 length: 13 residues. The V end was cut by 2 bases, the J end by 6 bases, with 10 bases between. Germline CDR1 is LGHDT and CDR2 is YNNKEL (reference sequence). The CDR3 bases are TGTGCCAGCAGCCAACGTGGAGGGAATGGCTACACCTTC. Residues: CASSQRGGNGYTF.